The 16 T cell receptor beta chains in this list originate from one sample, sequenced in a study of beta chain features in type 1 diabetes. All of the isolated RNA was reverse transcribed, so expressed TCRB transcripts were sequenced. Clones were sequenced by immunoSEQ multiplex PCR, and TCRdb holds only the in-frame ones, with some missing. Here the sample spans hundreds of thousands of clones, about 16% being singletons. Sample: naive CD4+ T cells from blood. These receptors all stem from a man between 18 and 29 years old in good health.

J is TRBJ2-3 and V is TRBV9; 8 bases line up with TRBD1. The V segment lost 4 bases and the J segment 6 bases; nucleotides outside the gene matches: 13. CDR3 length: 16 residues. From germline, CDR1 is SGDLS and CDR2 YYNGEE. The CDR3 DNA is TGTGCCAGCAGCACCTCAGGGGGCGCAGTCATGGATACGCAGTATTTT. Its translation is CASSTSGGAVMDTQYF.

This sequence joins TRBV19 and TRBJ1-5, with a possible D match to TRBD1 (6 bases). With 9 bases removed from V and 5 bases from J, the gap between germline ends came to 17 bases. The CDR3 runs 14 residues. CDR1 is LNHDA and CDR2 is SQIVND in the germline V gene (reference sequence). The CDR3 coding sequence is TGTGCCAGCTCTGGACAGCTAGTATATCAGCCCCAGCATTTT. This encodes CASSGQLVYQPQHF.

CDR3 loop: CASRPVAGGAETQYF. CDR3 in DNA: TGTGCCAGCAGGCCGGTCGCGGGGGGCGCGGAGACCCAGTACTTC. The chain joins TRBV28 to TRBJ2-5, with 8 bases identical to TRBD2. Unmatched junction bases numbered 11, after V lost 6 bases and J lost 5 bases. Germline CDR1 is MDHEN and CDR2 is SYDVKM. The CDR3 length is 15 residues.

The chain recombines TRBV25-1 with TRBJ1-3; D gene ambiguous. Germline V gene lookup returns CDR1 MGHDK and CDR2 SYGVNS. Trimming pared 7 bases from V and 3 bases from J, leaving 10 bases between. CDR3 size: 13 residues. CDR3 in amino acids: CASTRTLGNTIYF. The CDR3 DNA reads as TGTGCCAGCACCCGGACGCTTGGAAACACCATATATTTT.

This clone has only a few counts. This rearrangement joins TRBV5-8 to TRBJ1-4; tentative D call: TRBD1 (5 bases). The germline V and J ends were trimmed by 7 bases and 0 bases, with 10 bases remaining between them. Germline CDR1 and CDR2: SGHTS and YDEGEE. The CDR3 is made up of 14 amino acids. CDR3: CASLDKPTNEKLFF. CDR3 nucleotides: TGTGCCAGCTTGGACAAGCCAACTAATGAAAAACTGTTTTTT.

The chain has TRBV4-1 and TRBJ2-3; possible D gene TRBD1, 6 bases. V dropped 5 bases and J dropped 2 bases, with 14 bases sitting between them. The length of the CDR3 is 15 residues. Germline assignment: CDR1 MGHRA and CDR2 YSYEKL. The CDR3 reads CASSFRGQTTDTQYF. The CDR3 DNA reads as TGCGCCAGCAGCTTTCGTGGACAGACCACAGATACGCAGTATTTT.

The chain carries TRBV7-9 and TRBJ2-2, with D uncertain. The CDR3 consists of 13 residues. Germline assignment: CDR1 SEHNR and CDR2 FQNEAQ (reference sequence). Trimming took off 5 bases at V and 5 bases at J, with 9 bases between the two ends. The CDR3: CASSQVRTGELFF. As DNA, the CDR3 is TGTGCCAGCAGCCAGGTCCGTACCGGGGAGCTGTTTTTT.

This clone occurred a few times. CDR3 DNA sequence: TGTGCCAGCAGCGAGCCGGGAGTCTTATCCGGGGCTTTCTTT. The encoded protein is CASSEPGVLSGAFF. The chain recombines TRBV5-6 with TRBJ1-1; D gene ambiguous. The CDR3 runs 14 residues. The germline V gene has CDR1 SGHDT and CDR2 YYEEEE. Trimming shortened V by 4 bases and J by 11 bases, and 21 bases separated the two germline ends. Variable domain in full (rest from reference TRBV5-6 and TRBJ1-1): DAGVTQSPTHLIKTRGQQVTLRCSPKSGHDTVSWYQQALGQGPQFIFQYYEEEERQRGNFPDRFSGHQFPNYSSELNVNALLLGDSALYLCASSEPGVLSGAFFGQGTRLTVV.

In this sample, this clone turned up a few times. The rearrangement links TRBV27 to TRBJ1-4, with unresolved D. Trimming took 5 bases from V and 1 from J, leaving 8 bases between them. The CDR3 has 14 amino acids. The germline gives CDR1 MNHEY, CDR2 SMNVEV (reference sequence). CDR3 loop: CASSRSETNEKLFF. CDR3 in DNA: TGTGCCAGCAGTCGATCGGAAACTAATGAAAAACTGTTTTTT.

V and J are TRBV15 and TRBJ1-6; D gene ambiguous. This CDR3 is built from 15 residues. V was cut by 0 bases and J by 6 bases, with 9 bases left in between. Germline V CDR1 and CDR2: LNHNV, YYDKDF (reference sequence). DNA of the CDR3: TGTGCCACCAGCAGAGAACGACAAGCTAATTCACCCCTCCACTTT. This sequence encodes CATSRERQANSPLHF.

The rearrangement uses TRBV25-1 and TRBJ1-1, with D possibly matching TRBD1 (5 bases). Trimming left V 5 bases short and J 12 bases short, with 13 bases between. The CDR3 loop spans 11 amino acids. From germline, CDR1 is MGHDK and CDR2 SYGVNS. CDR3: CASSSVRGSFF. In DNA form, the CDR3 reads TGTGCCAGCAGTTCGGTGCGGGGGTCTTTCTTT.

The CDR3 nucleotides read TGTGCCAGCAGTTTATACCCAGGGGATAACTATGGCTACACCTTC. Amino acids: CASSLYPGDNYGYTF. The V and J genes are TRBV28 and TRBJ1-2, with a weak D call TRBD1 (6 bases). The CDR3 runs 15 residues. CDR1 is MDHEN, CDR2 SYDVKM, per germline. V lost 1 base, J lost 1 base, and 10 bases lay in between.

The J gene is TRBJ2-2, the V gene TRBV6-5; D remains ambiguous. This CDR3 comprises 13 residues. The ends were cut back, 2 bases at V and 7 bases at J, with 8 bases in the middle. CDR1 MNHEY and CDR2 SVGAGI come from the germline V gene. The CDR3 region is CASSYRDVGELFF. The CDR3 bases are TGTGCCAGCAGTTACAGGGATGTCGGGGAGCTGTTTTTT.

J is TRBJ1-2 and V is TRBV27; D is possibly TRBD1 (6 bases). The CDR3 contains 13 residues. Per germline, CDR1 MNHEY and CDR2 SMNVEV (reference sequence). Trimming took 2 bases from V and 9 from J, leaving 13 bases between them. CDR3 sequence: CASSLDRSVRYTF. The CDR3 DNA is TGTGCCAGCAGTTTAGACAGGTCGGTTCGCTACACCTTC.

The sample holds one count of this clone. V usage is TRBV5-1 and J usage is TRBJ2-5; 8 nucleotides match TRBD2. The V segment lost 9 bases and the J segment 5 bases; nucleotides outside the gene matches: 15. CDR3 length equals 15 residues. Germline V gene lookup returns CDR1 SGHRS and CDR2 YFSETQ. Written as DNA, the CDR3 is TGCGCCACCGCGACAGAGCGGGGGCCTTGGGAGACCCAGTACTTC. This gives the protein CATATERGPWETQYF.

The chain links TRBV10-3 to TRBJ2-7; no definite D call. The CDR3 sequence is 13 residues long. V was pared by 4 bases and J by 3 bases, with 10 bases between. Germline V CDR1 and CDR2: ENHRY, SYGVKD. CDR3 region: CAISGALGYEQYF. The CDR3 DNA reads TGTGCCATCAGTGGGGCCCTCGGCTACGAGCAGTACTTC.